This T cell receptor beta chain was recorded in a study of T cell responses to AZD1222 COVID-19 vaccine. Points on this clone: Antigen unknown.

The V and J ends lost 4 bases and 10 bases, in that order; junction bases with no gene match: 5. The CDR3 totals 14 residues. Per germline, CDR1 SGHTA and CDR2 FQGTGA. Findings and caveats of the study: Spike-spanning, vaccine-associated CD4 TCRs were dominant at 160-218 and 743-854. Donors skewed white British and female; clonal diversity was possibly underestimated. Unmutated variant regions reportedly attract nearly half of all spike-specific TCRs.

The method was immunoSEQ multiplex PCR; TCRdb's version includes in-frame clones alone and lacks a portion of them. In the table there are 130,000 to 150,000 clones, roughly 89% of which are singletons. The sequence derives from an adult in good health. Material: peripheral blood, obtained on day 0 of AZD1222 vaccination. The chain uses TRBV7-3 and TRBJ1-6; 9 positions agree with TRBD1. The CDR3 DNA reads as TGTGCCAGCAGCTCAAGCGGACAGGGGTCACCCCTCCACTTT. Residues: CASSSSGQGSPLHF.